The rows below give T cell receptor beta chains drawn from one sample of a study of blood T cell repertoires in COVID-19. Clones were read by immunoSEQ multiplex PCR, and TCRdb kept only the in-frame ones, dropping some. The sample shows under 45,000 clones, 86% of them seen only once. Sequenced sample: peripheral blood. Receptors were obtained from a man aged 55 to 69 with active COVID-19. CDR3s include the opening cysteine and the closing phenylalanine or tryptophan. A D gene is named only where the DNA matches it firmly. The size field is filled for only some rows; it gives once, few, many or a size class.

D gene	J gene	clone size	V gene	CDR3 protein	CDR3 DNA
TRBD2	TRBJ2-7	-	TRBV10-3	CAISGLAGTYEQYF	TGTGCCATCAGTGGACTAGCGGGAACCTACGAGCAGTACTTC
-	TRBJ2-7	-	TRBV10-3	CAISDDLQGESSYEQYF	TGTGCCATCAGCGATGACCTACAGGGTGAAAGTTCCTACGAGCAGTACTTC
TRBD1	TRBJ2-7	once	TRBV7-9	CASSLVPTGVHEQYF	TGTGCCAGCAGCTTAGTCCCGACAGGGGTCCACGAGCAGTACTTC
TRBD2	TRBJ2-3	-	TRBV5-1	CATRRAGVPDTQYF	TGCGCCACCCGAAGGGCGGGAGTGCCAGATACGCAGTATTTT
-	TRBJ1-2	-	TRBV5-6	CASSLEVAFGYTF	TGTGCCAGCAGCTTAGAGGTAGCTTTTGGCTACACCTTC
TRBD1	TRBJ1-5	-	TRBV12-3/TRBV12-4	CASRGQGHQPQHF	TGTGCCAGCAGGGGACAGGGTCATCAGCCCCAGCATTTT
TRBD2	TRBJ2-7	once	TRBV18	CASSPTSGSYEQYF	TGTGCCAGCTCACCAACTAGCGGGAGTTACGAGCAGTACTTC
-	TRBJ2-1	-	TRBV27	CASSLSTDGAAPSYNEQFF	TGTGCCAGCAGTTTATCAACTGACGGCGCGGCGCCATCCTACAATGAGCAGTTCTTC
TRBD1	TRBJ2-2	-	TRBV18	CASSPETGPGELFF	TGTGCCAGCTCACCCGAGACAGGGCCCGGGGAGCTGTTTTTT
-	TRBJ2-3	-	TRBV28	CASGRGTDTDTQYF	TGTGCCAGCGGTCGGGGGACAGACACAGATACGCAGTATTTT
-	TRBJ1-2	-	TRBV10-3	CAISTAGFYYGYTF	TGTGCCATCAGTACGGCGGGATTTTACTATGGCTACACCTTC
TRBD1	TRBJ2-3	-	TRBV30	CAWGNLFTRTGRYTDTQYF	TGTGCCTGGGGAAACCTCTTCACCCGGACAGGGCGATACACAGATACGCAGTATTTT
TRBD1	TRBJ1-1	-	TRBV18	CASSPPWRGRVDTEAFF	TGTGCCAGCTCACCACCTTGGAGGGGGCGAGTGGACACTGAAGCTTTCTTT
-	TRBJ1-3	few	TRBV9	CASSPRRIGNTIYF	TGTGCCAGCAGCCCGAGGCGGATTGGAAACACCATATATTTT
-	TRBJ2-7	-	TRBV7-8	CASSLSGRVNNEQYF	TGTGCCAGCAGCTTAAGTGGCAGGGTAAACAACGAGCAGTACTTC
-	TRBJ2-7	-	TRBV6-5	CASRGSGTLEQYF	TGTGCCAGCAGAGGGTCGGGGACACTCGAGCAGTACTTC
-	TRBJ2-6	-	TRBV14	CASSQVAFTVRANSGANVLTF	TGTGCCAGCAGCCAAGTAGCCTTCACCGTGAGGGCCAACTCTGGGGCCAACGTCCTGACTTTC
TRBD2	TRBJ2-5	-	TRBV6-5	CASSYLAGTTLKTQYF	TGTGCCAGCAGTTATTTAGCCGGGACTACTTTGAAGACCCAGTACTTC
TRBD2	TRBJ2-7	few	TRBV7-9	CASSPPGGKSYEQYF	TGTGCCAGCAGCCCCCCCGGGGGGAAGTCCTACGAGCAGTACTTC
-	TRBJ1-1	few	TRBV24-1	CATRGQSGVGF	TGTGCCACCCGAGGACAGTCCGGGGTGGGGTTT
-	TRBJ2-2	-	TRBV12-3/TRBV12-4	CASTFGAGELFF	TGTGCCAGCACCTTCGGAGCCGGGGAGCTGTTTTTT
-	TRBJ1-2	-	TRBV18	CASSDPGVHGYTF	TGTGCCAGCTCCGACCCGGGGGTGCATGGCTACACCTTC
TRBD2	TRBJ2-2	once	TRBV19	CASSMSHGTSGREGGELFF	TGTGCCAGTAGTATGTCACACGGGACTAGCGGGAGGGAAGGCGGGGAGCTGTTTTTT
TRBD2	TRBJ2-7	once	TRBV9	CASSVAASGRLYYEQYF	TGTGCCAGCAGCGTGGCAGCTAGCGGGAGGCTCTACTACGAGCAGTACTTC
TRBD1	TRBJ1-4	-	TRBV7-8	CASSLTGGQNEKLFF	TGTGCCAGCAGCTTGACAGGGGGGCAGAATGAAAAACTGTTTTTT
-	TRBJ2-5	-	TRBV30	CAWTSVQTQYF	TGTGCCTGGACCTCGGTCCAGACCCAGTACTTC
TRBD2	TRBJ2-1	-	TRBV29-1	CSVAPPQGLASGEQFF	TGCAGCGTTGCCCCACCCCAGGGACTAGCGAGTGGTGAGCAGTTCTTC
-	TRBJ2-7	-	TRBV3-1/TRBV3-2	CASSGRDTGRDEQYF	TGTGCCAGCAGCGGCCGGGACACAGGCAGGGACGAGCAGTACTTC
-	TRBJ2-2	-	TRBV19	CASSFGRAAGELFF	TGTGCCAGTAGCTTTGGCAGGGCGGCTGGGGAGCTGTTTTTT
-	TRBJ1-1	-	TRBV7-8	CASSFSYTEAFF	TGTGCCAGCAGCTTTTCTTACACTGAAGCTTTCTTT
TRBD1	TRBJ2-2	-	TRBV11-3	CASSGRDSYTGELFF	TGTGCCAGCAGCGGACGGGACAGCTACACCGGGGAGCTGTTTTTT
-	TRBJ2-2	-	TRBV2	CASRYSGELFF	TGTGCCAGCAGGTATTCTGGGGAGCTGTTTTTT
TRBD1	TRBJ1-6	-	TRBV6-5	CASSYGDSYYNSPLHF	TGTGCCAGCAGTTACGGGGACAGCTACTATAATTCACCCCTCCACTTT
-	TRBJ2-5	-	TRBV6-5	CASSGDGETQYF	TGTGCCAGCAGCGGGGATGGAGAGACCCAGTACTTC
TRBD1	TRBJ2-1	-	TRBV6-4	CASSVGQDYAWNEQFF	TGTGCCAGCAGTGTTGGACAGGATTATGCTTGGAATGAGCAGTTCTTC
-	TRBJ2-7	-	TRBV9	CASSVAWGRDYEQYF	TGTGCCAGCAGCGTAGCTTGGGGCAGGGACTACGAGCAGTACTTC
-	TRBJ2-5	once	TRBV11-2	CASSPEGAATMATQYF	TGTGCCAGCAGCCCGGAGGGAGCGGCGACCATGGCGACCCAGTACTTC
TRBD2	TRBJ2-6	-	TRBV5-1	CASSWASAGGGSGANVLTF	TGCGCCAGCAGCTGGGCCTCCGCGGGGGGCGGTTCTGGGGCCAACGTCCTGACTTTC
-	TRBJ1-1	-	TRBV5-1	CASSLAVGGGTEAFF	TGCGCCAGCAGCTTGGCCGTGGGCGGGGGCACTGAAGCTTTCTTT